The present TCR beta chain was sequenced within a study of T-cell reconstitution after alpha-beta-depleted transplantation in children. Broader study findings: Expanded graft clones numbering several hundred reportedly gave rise to alpha-beta T cells about two months after transplant. Where some patients showed high TCRbeta diversity at day 60, it came from recipient T cells and thymic progenitors that had survived. The main origin of T-cell counts and diversity one year after transplant was newly produced T cells.

It was with unique molecular identifiers that the TCRbeta library was prepared. TCRdb processed the PCR reads anew with MiXCR; each CDR3 protein has one entry. The table has around 800,000 distinct CDR3 sequences, around 15% seen once; the top ten hold about 5%. As regards this clonotype: The antigen is undetermined.

Germline V gives CDR1 SGHAT, CDR2 FQNNGV. Trimming left V 3 bases short and J 1 base short, with 12 bases between. CDR3 size: 15 residues. The sample in question was PBMCs, mostly from graft donor cells, obtained 360 days after TCRalphabeta/CD19-depleted stem cell transplant. The V gene is TRBV11-2, the J gene TRBJ2-5; D is unclear. This sequence originates from a male patient between 5 and 17 years old who had a stem cell transplant for acute lymphoblastic leukemia, so the T cells may come from the graft donor. The CDR3 DNA reads TGTGCCAGCAGCTTTCGGTGGGGTTCCCAAGAGACCCAGTACTTC. Its protein is CASSFRWGSQETQYF. The full variable domain, with the rest looked up from reference TRBV11-2 and TRBJ2-5, is EAGVAQSPRYKIIEKRQSVAFWCNPISGHATLYWYQQILGQGPKLLIQFQNNGVVDDSQLPKDRFSAERLKGVDSTLKIQPAKLEDSAVYLCASSFRWGSQETQYFGPGTRLLVL.